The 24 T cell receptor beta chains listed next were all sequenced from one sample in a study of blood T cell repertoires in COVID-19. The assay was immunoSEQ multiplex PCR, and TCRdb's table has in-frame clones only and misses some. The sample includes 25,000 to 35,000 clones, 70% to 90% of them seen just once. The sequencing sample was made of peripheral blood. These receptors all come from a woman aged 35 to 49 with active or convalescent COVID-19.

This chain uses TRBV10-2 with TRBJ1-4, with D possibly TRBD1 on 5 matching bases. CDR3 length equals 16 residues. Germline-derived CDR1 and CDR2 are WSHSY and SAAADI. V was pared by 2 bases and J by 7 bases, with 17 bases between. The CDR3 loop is CASSERSQGGSEKLFF. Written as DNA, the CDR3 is TGCGCCAGCAGTGAGAGGTCTCAGGGAGGGAGTGAAAAACTGTTTTTT.

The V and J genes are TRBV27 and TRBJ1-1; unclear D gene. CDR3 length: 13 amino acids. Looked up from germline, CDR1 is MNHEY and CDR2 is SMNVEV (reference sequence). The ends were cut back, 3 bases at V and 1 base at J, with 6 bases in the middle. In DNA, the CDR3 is TGTGCCAGCAGTTTCGGTGGGAACACTGAAGCTTTCTTT. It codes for CASSFGGNTEAFF.

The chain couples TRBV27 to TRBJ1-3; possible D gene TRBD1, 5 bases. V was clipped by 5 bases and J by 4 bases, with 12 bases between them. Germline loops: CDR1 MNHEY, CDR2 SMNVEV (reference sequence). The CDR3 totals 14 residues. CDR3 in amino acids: CASSGGGGGNTIYF. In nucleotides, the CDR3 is TGTGCCAGCAGTGGCGGGGGGGGAGGAAACACCATATATTTT.

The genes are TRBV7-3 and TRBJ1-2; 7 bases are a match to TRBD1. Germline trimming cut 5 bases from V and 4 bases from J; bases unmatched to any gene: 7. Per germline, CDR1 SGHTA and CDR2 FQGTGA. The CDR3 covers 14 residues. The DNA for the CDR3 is TGTGCCAGCAGCAAGGAGCCAGGGGGCTATGGCTACACCTTC. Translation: CASSKEPGGYGYTF.

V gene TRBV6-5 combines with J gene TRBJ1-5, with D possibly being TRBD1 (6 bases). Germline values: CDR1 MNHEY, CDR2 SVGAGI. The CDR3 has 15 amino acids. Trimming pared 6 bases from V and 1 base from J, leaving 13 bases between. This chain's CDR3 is CASSRRGGSNQPQHF. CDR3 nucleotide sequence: TGTGCCAGCAGCCGCAGGGGAGGGAGCAATCAGCCCCAGCATTTT.

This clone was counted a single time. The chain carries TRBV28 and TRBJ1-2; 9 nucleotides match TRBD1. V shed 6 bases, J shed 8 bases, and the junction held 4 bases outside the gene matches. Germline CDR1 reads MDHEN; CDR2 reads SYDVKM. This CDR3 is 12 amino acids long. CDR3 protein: CASRSDRGGYTF. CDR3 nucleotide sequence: TGTGCCAGCAGGTCGGACAGGGGAGGCTACACCTTC.

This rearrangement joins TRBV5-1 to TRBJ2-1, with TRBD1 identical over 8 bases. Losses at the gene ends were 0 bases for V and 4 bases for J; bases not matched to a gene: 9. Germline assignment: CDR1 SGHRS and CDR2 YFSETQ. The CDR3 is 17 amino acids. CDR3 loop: CASSLVVGTGGYNEQFF. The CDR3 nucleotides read TGCGCCAGCAGCTTGGTGGTCGGGACAGGTGGGTACAATGAGCAGTTCTTC.

The CDR3 sequence is CASSLEASAGGNEQFF. The CDR3 coding sequence is TGTGCCAGCAGCTTAGAGGCTAGCGCCGGGGGCAATGAGCAGTTCTTC. V usage is TRBV11-1 and J usage is TRBJ2-1; the D gene is possibly TRBD2 (6 bases). The V gene's germline CDR1 is SGHAT and CDR2 FQDESV (reference sequence). The CDR3 length is 16 residues. V gave up 1 base and J gave up 6 bases, with 16 bases separating them. Supplemented by reference TRBV11-1 and TRBJ2-1, the full variable domain reads EAEVAQSPRYKITEKSQAVAFWCDPISGHATLYWYRQILGQGPELLVQFQDESVVDDSQLPKDRFSAERLKGVDSTLKIQPAELGDSAMYLCASSLEASAGGNEQFFGPGTRLTVL.

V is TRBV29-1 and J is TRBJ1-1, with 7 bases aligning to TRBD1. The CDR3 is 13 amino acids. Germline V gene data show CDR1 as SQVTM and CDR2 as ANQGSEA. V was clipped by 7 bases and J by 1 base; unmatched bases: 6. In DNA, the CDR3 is TGCAGCGGAATACAGGGGACGAACACTGAAGCTTTCTTT. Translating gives CSGIQGTNTEAFF.

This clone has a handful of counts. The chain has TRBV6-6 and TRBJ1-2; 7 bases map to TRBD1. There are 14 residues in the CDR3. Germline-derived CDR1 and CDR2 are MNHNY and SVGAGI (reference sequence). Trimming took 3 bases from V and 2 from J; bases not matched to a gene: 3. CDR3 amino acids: CASSYEGGNYGYTF. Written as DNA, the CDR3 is TGTGCCAGCAGTTATGAAGGGGGCAACTATGGCTACACCTTC.

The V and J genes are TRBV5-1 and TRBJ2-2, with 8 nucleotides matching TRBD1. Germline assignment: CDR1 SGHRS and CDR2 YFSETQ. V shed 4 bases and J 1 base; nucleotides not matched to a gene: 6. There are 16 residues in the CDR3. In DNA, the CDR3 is TGCGCCAGCAGCCTCCGACAGGGGAAGAACACCGGGGAGCTGTTTTTT. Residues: CASSLRQGKNTGELFF. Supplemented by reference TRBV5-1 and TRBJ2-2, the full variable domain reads KAGVTQTPRYLIKTRGQQVTLSCSPISGHRSVSWYQQTPGQGLQFLFEYFSETQRNKGNFPGRFSGRQFSNSRSEMNVSTLELGDSALYLCASSLRQGKNTGELFFGEGSRLTVL.

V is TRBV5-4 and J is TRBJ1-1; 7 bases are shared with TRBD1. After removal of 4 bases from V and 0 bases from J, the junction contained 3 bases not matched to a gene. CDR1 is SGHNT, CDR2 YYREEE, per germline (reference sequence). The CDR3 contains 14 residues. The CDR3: CASSNGQVNTEAFF. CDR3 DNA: TGTGCCAGCAGCAACGGACAGGTGAACACTGAAGCTTTCTTT.

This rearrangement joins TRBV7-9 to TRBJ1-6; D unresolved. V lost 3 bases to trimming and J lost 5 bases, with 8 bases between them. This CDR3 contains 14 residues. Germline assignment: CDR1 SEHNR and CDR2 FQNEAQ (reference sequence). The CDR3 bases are TGTGCCAGCAGCTTTTACGGAGATAATTCACCCCTCCACTTT. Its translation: CASSFYGDNSPLHF.

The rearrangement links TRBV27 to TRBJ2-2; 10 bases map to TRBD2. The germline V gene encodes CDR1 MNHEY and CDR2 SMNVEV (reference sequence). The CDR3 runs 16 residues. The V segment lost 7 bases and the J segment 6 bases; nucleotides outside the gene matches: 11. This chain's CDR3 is CASNSWGSGGPGELFF. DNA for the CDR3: TGTGCCAGCAACTCCTGGGGTAGCGGGGGGCCCGGGGAGCTGTTTTTT.

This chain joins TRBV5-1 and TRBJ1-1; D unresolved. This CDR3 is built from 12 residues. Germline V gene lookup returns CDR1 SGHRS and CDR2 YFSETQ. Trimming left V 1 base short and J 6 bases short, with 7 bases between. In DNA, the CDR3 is TGCGCCAGCAGCTTGACGGGTGCTGAAGCTTTCTTT. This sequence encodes CASSLTGAEAFF.

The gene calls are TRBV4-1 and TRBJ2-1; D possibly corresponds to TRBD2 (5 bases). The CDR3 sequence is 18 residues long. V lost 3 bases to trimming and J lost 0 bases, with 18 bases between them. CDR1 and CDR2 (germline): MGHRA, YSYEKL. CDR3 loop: CASSHPSLRAASYNEQFF. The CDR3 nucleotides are TGCGCCAGCAGCCACCCCAGTTTGCGGGCCGCCTCCTACAATGAGCAGTTCTTC.

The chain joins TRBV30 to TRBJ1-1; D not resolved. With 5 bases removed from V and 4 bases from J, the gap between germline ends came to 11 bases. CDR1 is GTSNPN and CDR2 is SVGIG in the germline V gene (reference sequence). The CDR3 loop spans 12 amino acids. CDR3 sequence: CAWGPSFTEAFF. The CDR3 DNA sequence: TGTGCCTGGGGTCCTTCTTTCACTGAAGCTTTCTTT.

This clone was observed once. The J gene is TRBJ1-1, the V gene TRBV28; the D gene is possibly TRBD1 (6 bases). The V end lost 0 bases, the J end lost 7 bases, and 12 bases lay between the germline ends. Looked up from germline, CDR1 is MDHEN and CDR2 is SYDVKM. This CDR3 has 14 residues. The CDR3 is CASSLWQGNGEAFF. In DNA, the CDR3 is TGTGCCAGCAGTTTATGGCAGGGGAATGGTGAAGCTTTCTTT. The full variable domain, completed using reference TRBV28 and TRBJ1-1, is DVKVTQSSRYLVKRTGEKVFLECVQDMDHENMFWYRQDPGLGLRLIYFSYDVKMKEKGDIPEGYSVSREKKERFSLILESASTNQTSMYLCASSLWQGNGEAFFGQGTRLTVV.

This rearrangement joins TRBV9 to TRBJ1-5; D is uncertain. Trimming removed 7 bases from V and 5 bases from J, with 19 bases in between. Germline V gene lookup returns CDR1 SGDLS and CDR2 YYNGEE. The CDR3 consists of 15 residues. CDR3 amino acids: CASSVEASGYQPQHF. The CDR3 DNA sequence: TGTGCCAGCTCGGTTGAGGCCTCGGGGTATCAGCCCCAGCATTTT.

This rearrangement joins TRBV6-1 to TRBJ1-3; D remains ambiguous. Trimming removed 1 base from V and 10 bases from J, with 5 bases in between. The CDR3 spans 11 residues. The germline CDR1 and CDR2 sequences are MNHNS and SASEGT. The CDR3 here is CASSEVETIYF. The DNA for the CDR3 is TGTGCCAGCAGTGAAGTGGAGACCATATATTTT.

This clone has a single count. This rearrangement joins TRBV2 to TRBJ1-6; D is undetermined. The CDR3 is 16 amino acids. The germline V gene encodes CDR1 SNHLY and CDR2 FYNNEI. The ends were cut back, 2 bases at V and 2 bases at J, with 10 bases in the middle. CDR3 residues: CASSETGLAYNSPLHF. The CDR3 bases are TGTGCCAGCAGTGAAACCGGGTTGGCCTATAATTCACCCCTCCACTTT.

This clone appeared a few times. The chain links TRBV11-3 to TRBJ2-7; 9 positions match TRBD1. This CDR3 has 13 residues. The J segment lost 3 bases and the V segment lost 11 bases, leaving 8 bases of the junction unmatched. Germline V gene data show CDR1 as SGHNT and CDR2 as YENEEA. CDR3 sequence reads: CAEVHRGLYEQYF. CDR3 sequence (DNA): TGTGCCGAGGTCCACAGGGGGCTCTACGAGCAGTACTTC.

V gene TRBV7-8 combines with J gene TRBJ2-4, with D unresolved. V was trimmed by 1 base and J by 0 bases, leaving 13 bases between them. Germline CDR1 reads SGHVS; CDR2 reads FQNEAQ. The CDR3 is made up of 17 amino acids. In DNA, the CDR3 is TGTGCCAGCAGCTTAGACACCTTAAGACTAGCCAAAAACATTCAGTACTTC. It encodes CASSLDTLRLAKNIQYF. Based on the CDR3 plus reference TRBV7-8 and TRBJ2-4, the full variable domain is GAGVSQSPRYKVAKRGQDVALRCDPISGHVSLFWYQQALGQGPEFLTYFQNEAQLDKSGLPSDRFFAERPEGSVSTLKIQRTQQEDSAVYLCASSLDTLRLAKNIQYFGAGTRLSVL.

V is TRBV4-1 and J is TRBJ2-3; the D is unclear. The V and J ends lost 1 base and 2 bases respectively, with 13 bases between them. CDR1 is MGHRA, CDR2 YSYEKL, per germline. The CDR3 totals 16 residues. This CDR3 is CASSQVDLGFTDTQYF. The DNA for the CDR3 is TGCGCCAGCAGCCAAGTAGACCTAGGATTCACAGATACGCAGTATTTT.